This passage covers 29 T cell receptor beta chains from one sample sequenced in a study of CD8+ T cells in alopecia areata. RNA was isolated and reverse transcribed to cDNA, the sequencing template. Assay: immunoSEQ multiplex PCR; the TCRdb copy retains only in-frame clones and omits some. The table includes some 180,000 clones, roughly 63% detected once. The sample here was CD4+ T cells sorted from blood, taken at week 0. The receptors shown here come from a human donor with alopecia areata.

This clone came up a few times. The CDR3 sequence: CASRRDSYYEQYF. The CDR3 nucleotides are TGTGCCAGCCGACGGGACAGTTACTACGAGCAGTACTTC. The chain is built from TRBV27 and TRBJ2-7; 7 bases map to TRBD1. This CDR3 has 13 residues. V trimming: 8 bases; J trimming: 3 bases; junction bases outside the gene matches: 7. The germline V gene encodes CDR1 MNHEY and CDR2 SMNVEV (reference sequence).

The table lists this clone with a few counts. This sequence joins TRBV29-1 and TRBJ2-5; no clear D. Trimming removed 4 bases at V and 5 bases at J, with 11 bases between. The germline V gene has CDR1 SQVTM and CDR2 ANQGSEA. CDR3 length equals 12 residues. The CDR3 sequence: CSVAKGMETQYF. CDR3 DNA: TGCAGCGTTGCTAAGGGTATGGAGACCCAGTACTTC.

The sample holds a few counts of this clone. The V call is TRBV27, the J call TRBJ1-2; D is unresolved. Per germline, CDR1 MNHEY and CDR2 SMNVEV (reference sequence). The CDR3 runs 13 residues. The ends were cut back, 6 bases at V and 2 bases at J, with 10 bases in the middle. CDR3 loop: CASSAVGNYGYTF. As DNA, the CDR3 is TGTGCCAGCAGCGCCGTGGGGAACTATGGCTACACCTTC.

The CDR3 region is CATSSPLVYEQYF. The DNA of the CDR3 is TGTGCCACCAGCAGCCCCCTTGTTTACGAGCAGTACTTC. The J gene is TRBJ2-7, the V gene TRBV15; D not resolved. Trimming cost V 3 bases and J 4 bases, with 10 bases left between them. In germline, CDR1 is LNHNV, CDR2 YYDKDF (reference sequence). The CDR3 totals 13 residues.

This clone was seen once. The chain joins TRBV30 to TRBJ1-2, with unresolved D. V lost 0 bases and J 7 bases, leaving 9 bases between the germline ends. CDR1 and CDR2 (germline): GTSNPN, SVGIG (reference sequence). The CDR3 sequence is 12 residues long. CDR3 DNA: TGTGCCTGGAGTGTACAATGGGGTGGCTACACCTTC. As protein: CAWSVQWGGYTF. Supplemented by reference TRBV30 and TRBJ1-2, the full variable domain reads SQTIHQWPATLVQPVGSPLSLECTVEGTSNPNLYWYRQAAGRGLQLLFYSVGIGQISSEVPQNLSASRPQDRQFILSSKKLLLSDSGFYLCAWSVQWGGYTFGSGTRLTVV.

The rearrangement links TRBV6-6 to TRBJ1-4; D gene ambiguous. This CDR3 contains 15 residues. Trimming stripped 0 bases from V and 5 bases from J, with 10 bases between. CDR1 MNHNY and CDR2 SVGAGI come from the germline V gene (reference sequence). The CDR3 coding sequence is TGTGCCAGCAGTTACTCTGGGATAAGAAATGAAAAACTGTTTTTT. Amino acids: CASSYSGIRNEKLFF.

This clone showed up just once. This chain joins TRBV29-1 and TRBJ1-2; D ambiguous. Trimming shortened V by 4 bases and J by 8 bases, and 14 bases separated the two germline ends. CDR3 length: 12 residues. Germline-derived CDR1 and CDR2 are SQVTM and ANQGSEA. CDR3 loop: CSVATPTRGYTF. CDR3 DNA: TGCAGCGTTGCGACCCCTACAAGGGGCTACACCTTC.

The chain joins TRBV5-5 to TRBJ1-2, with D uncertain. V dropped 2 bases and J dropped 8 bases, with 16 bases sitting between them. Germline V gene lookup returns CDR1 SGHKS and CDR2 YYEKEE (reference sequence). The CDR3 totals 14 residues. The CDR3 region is CASSLYSGNLGYTF. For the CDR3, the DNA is TGTGCCAGCAGCTTATATTCGGGGAACTTGGGCTACACCTTC.

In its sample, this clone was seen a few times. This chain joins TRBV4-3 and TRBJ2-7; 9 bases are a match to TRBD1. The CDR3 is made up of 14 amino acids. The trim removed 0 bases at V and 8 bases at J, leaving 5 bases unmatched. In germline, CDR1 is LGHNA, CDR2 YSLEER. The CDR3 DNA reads TGCGCCAGCAGCCAAGATATCACAGGGGGCCAGCAGTACTTC. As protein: CASSQDITGGQQYF.

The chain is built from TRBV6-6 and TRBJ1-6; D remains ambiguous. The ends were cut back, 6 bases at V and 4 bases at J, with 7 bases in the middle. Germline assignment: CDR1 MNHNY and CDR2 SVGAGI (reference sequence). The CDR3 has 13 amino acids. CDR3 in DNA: TGTGCCAGCAGCGGTAGTTATAATTCACCCCTCCACTTT. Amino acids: CASSGSYNSPLHF.

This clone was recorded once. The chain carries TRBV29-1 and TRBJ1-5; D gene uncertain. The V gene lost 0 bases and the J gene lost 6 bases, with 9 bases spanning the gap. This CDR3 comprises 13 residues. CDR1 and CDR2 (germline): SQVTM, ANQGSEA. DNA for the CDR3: TGCAGCGTTGAAGATCGGTTTGGTCAGCCCCAGCATTTT. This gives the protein CSVEDRFGQPQHF.

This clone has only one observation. The chain's CDR3 is CAWSFKVTGGREQPQHF. CDR3 nucleotide sequence: TGTGCCTGGAGTTTTAAGGTGACAGGGGGCCGAGAACAGCCCCAGCATTTT. This chain links TRBV30 with TRBJ1-5; 10 positions agree with TRBD1. Germline assignment: CDR1 GTSNPN and CDR2 SVGIG (reference sequence). The CDR3 runs to 17 residues. Germline trimming cut 2 bases from V and 7 bases from J; bases unmatched to any gene: 14.

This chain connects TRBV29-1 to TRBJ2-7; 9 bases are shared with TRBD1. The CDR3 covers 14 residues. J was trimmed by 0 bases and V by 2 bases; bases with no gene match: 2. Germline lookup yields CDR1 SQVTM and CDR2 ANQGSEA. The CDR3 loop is CSVERTGVSYEQYF. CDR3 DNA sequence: TGCAGCGTTGAAAGGACAGGGGTCTCCTACGAGCAGTACTTC.

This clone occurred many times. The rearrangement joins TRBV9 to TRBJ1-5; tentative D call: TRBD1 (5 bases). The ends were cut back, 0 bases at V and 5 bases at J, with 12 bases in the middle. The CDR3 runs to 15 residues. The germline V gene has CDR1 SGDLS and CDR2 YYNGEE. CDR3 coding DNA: TGTGCCAGCAGCGTAGGAGTCAGGGCGGATCAGCCCCAGCATTTT. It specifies CASSVGVRADQPQHF.

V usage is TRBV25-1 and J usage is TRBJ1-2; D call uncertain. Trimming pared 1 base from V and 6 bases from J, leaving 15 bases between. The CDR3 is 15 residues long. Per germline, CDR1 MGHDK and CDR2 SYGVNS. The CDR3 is CASSESGLRWDGYTF. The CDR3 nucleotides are TGTGCCAGCAGTGAATCGGGCCTCAGGTGGGATGGCTACACCTTC.

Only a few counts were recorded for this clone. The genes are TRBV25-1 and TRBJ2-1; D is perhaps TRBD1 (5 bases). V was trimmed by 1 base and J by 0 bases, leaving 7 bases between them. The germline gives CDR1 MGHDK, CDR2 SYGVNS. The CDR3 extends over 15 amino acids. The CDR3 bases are TGTGCCAGCAGTGAATCTGGGGCCTCCTACAATGAGCAGTTCTTC. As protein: CASSESGASYNEQFF. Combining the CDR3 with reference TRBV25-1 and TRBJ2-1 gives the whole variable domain EADIYQTPRYLVIGTGKKITLECSQTMGHDKMYWYQQDPGMELHLIHYSYGVNSTEKGDLSSESTVSRIRTEHFPLTLESARPSHTSQYLCASSESGASYNEQFFGPGTRLTVL.

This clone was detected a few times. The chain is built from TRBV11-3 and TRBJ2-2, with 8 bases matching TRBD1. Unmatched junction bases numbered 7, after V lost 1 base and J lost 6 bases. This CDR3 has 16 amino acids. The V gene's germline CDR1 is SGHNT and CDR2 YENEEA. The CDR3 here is CASSLVAGGPSGELFF. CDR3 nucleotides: TGTGCCAGCAGCTTAGTCGCAGGGGGCCCATCCGGGGAGCTGTTTTTT.

The CDR3 here is CSVDLLASGTLNTEAFF. The DNA of the CDR3 is TGCAGCGTTGATCTACTTGCGTCCGGGACTCTGAACACTGAAGCTTTCTTT. V is TRBV29-1 and J is TRBJ1-1, with D possibly TRBD1 on 5 matching bases. The CDR3 extends over 17 amino acids. In germline, CDR1 is SQVTM, CDR2 ANQGSEA. V dropped 3 bases and J dropped 0 bases, with 20 bases sitting between them.

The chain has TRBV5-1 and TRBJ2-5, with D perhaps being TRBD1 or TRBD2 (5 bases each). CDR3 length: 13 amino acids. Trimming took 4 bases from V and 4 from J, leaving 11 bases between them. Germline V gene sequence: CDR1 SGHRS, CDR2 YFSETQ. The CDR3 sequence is CASSGGPRETQYF. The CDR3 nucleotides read TGCGCCAGCAGCGGGGGACCAAGAGAGACCCAGTACTTC.

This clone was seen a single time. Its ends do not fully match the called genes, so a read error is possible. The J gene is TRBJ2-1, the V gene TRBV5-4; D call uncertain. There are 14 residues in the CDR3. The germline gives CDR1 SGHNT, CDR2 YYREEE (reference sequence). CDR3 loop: CASSAEPSDNEQFF. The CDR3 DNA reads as TGTGCCAGCAGCGCCGAGCCCTCCGACAATGAGCAGTTCTTC.

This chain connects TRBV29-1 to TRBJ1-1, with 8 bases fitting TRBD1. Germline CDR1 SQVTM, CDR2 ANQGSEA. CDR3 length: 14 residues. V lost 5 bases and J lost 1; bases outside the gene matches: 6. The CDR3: CSVTWDRRNTEAFF. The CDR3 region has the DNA TGCAGCGTTACCTGGGACAGGAGGAACACTGAAGCTTTCTTT.

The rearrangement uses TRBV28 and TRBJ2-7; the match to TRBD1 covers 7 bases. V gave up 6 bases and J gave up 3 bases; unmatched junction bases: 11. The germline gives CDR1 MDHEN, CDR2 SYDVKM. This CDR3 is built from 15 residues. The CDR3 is CASSPGGTAVYEQYF. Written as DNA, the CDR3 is TGTGCCAGCAGCCCGGGTGGGACAGCAGTCTACGAGCAGTACTTC. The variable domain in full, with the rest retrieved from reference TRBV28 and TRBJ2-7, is DVKVTQSSRYLVKRTGEKVFLECVQDMDHENMFWYRQDPGLGLRLIYFSYDVKMKEKGDIPEGYSVSREKKERFSLILESASTNQTSMYLCASSPGGTAVYEQYFGPGTRLTVT.

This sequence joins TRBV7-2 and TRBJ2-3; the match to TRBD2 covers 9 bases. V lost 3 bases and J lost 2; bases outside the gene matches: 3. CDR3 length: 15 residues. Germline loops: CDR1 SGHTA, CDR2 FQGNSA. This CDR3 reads CASSLRGGHTDTQYF. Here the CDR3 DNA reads TGTGCCAGCAGCTTGCGGGGGGGCCACACAGATACGCAGTATTTT.

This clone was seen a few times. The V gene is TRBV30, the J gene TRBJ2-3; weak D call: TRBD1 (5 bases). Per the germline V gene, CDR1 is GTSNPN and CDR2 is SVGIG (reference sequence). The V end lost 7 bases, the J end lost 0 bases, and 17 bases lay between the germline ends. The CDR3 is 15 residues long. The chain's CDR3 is CALGHSLRSTDTQYF. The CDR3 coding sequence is TGTGCCTTGGGGCACTCACTTAGGAGCACAGATACGCAGTATTTT.

CDR3 nucleotide sequence: TGTGCCAGCAGCACACTAGCGGGGGAGCCCAATGAGCAGTTCTTC. The encoded protein is CASSTLAGEPNEQFF. This sequence joins TRBV5-4 and TRBJ2-1; 11 positions match TRBD2. The length of the CDR3 is 15 residues. Germline V gives CDR1 SGHNT, CDR2 YYREEE (reference sequence). The V segment lost 4 bases and the J segment 6 bases; nucleotides outside the gene matches: 6.

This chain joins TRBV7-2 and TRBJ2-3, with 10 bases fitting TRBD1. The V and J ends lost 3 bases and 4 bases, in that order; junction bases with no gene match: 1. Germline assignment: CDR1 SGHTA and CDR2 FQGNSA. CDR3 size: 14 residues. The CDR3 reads CASSLTGGADTQYF. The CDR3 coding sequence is TGTGCCAGCAGCTTGACAGGGGGCGCAGATACGCAGTATTTT. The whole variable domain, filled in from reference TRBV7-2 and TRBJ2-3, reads GAGVSQSPSNKVTEKGKDVELRCDPISGHTALYWYRQSLGQGLEFLIYFQGNSAPDKSGLPSDRFSAERTGGSVSTLTIQRTQQEDSAVYLCASSLTGGADTQYFGPGTRLTVL.

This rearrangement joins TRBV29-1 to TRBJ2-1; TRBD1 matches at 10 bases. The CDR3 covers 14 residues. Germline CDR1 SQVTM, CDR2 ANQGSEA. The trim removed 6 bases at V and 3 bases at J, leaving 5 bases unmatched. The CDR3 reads CSVRQGARYNEQFF. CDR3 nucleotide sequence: TGCAGCGTCCGACAGGGGGCGCGCTACAATGAGCAGTTCTTC.

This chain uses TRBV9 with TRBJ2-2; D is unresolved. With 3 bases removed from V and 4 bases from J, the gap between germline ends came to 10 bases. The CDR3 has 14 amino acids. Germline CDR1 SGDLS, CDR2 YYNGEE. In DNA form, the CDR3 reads TGTGCCAGCAGCGCCCTGATGGGCACCGGGGAGCTGTTTTTT. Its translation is CASSALMGTGELFF.

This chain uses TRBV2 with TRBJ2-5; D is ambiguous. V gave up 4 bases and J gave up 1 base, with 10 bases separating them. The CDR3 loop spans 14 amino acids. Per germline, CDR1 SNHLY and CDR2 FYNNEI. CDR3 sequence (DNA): TGTGCCAGCAGTGGGTCCTGGGTCCAAGAGACCCAGTACTTC. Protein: CASSGSWVQETQYF.